This T cell receptor (beta chain) was observed in a study of identical twins. Looked up from germline, CDR1 is DFQATT and CDR2 is SNEGSKA (reference sequence). There are 14 residues in the CDR3. V was trimmed by 4 bases and J by 0 bases, leaving 10 bases between them. Study observations and caveats: Partly confounded zero-insertion analyses could result from invariant MAIT and iNKT cells. While abundant cord blood beta clonotypes carried fewer insertions, memory repertoires showed no such pattern.

Carrying unique molecular identifiers, the cDNA also gained a universal primer site through template switching. Each CDR3 protein is one row after TCRdb ran MiXCR on the 5' RACE reads. The data show roughly 150,000 distinct CDR3 sequences, approximately 3.5% seen once. All donors were healthy Caucasians. This clonotype was counted ten times or more. Its antigen is as yet unknown. The sequence was obtained from a man aged 18-30 years in good health. Sequencing was performed on memory T cells sorted from blood. This chain connects TRBV20-1 to TRBJ2-1; perhaps TRBD2 as D (5 bases). The CDR3 spells CSATLGSSYNEQFF. As DNA, the CDR3 is TGCAGTGCTACGCTAGGGAGCTCCTACAATGAGCAGTTCTTC.